These 9 T cell receptor beta chains share one sample of origin, sequenced in a study of molecular identifiers for immune sequencing clone quantification. TCRdb reprocessed the PCR reads via MiXCR and lists one record per CDR3 protein. This sample has over 8,000 distinct CDR3 sequences, with 15% to 20% found just once. Sequences were obtained from naive CD8+ T cells from blood, with Jurkat cell RNA spiked in. Subset noted: FACS-sorted CD8+CD4-CCR7+CD45RA+ naive T cells. These receptor sequences come from a human donor in good health. Some libraries in this study had Jurkat cell RNA spiked in.

Turning to this clonotype: A much larger clonotype is one base distant, so this may be a read error. This rearrangement joins TRBV27 to TRBJ2-3; TRBD1 aligns across 7 bases. The CDR3 is made up of 14 amino acids. Germline CDR1 MNHEY, CDR2 SMNVEV (reference sequence). CDR3 in amino acids: CVSSLDRAEDTQYF. The CDR3, as DNA: TGTGTCAGCAGTCTCGACAGGGCTGAAGATACGCAGTATTTT.

As to this clonotype: A much larger clone differs by one base, so this may be a read error. V and J are TRBV28 and TRBJ2-7; D remains unclear. Germline V CDR1 and CDR2: MDHEN, SYDVKM. This CDR3 region has 12 residues. V lost 6 bases, J lost 0 bases, and 6 bases lay in between. The DNA for the CDR3 is TGTGCCAGCAGCTACTTCTCCTACGAGCAGTACTTC. It encodes CASSYFSYEQYF.

This clonotype was recorded a few times. A read error is possible here, since a much larger clone lies one base away. The V gene is TRBV7-2, the J gene TRBJ2-7; 11 bases agree with TRBD2. This CDR3 is 15 amino acids long. Per germline, CDR1 SGHTA and CDR2 FQGNSA. The CDR3 protein is CASSHQLAGAYEQHF. In nucleotides, the CDR3 is TGTGCCAGCAGCCACCAACTAGCGGGAGCCTACGAGCAGCACTTC. Variable domain in full (rest from reference TRBV7-2 and TRBJ2-7): GAGVSQSPSNKVTEKGKDVELRCDPISGHTALYWYRQSLGQGLEFLIYFQGNSAPDKSGLPSDRFSAERTGGSVSTLTIQRTQQEDSAVYLCASSHQLAGAYEQHFGPGTRLTVT.

This clonotype is labeled as medium-sized (0.01 to 0.1%). This chain links TRBV7-9 with TRBJ1-1, with unresolved D. From germline, CDR1 is SEHNR and CDR2 FQNEAQ (reference sequence). This CDR3 comprises 13 residues. Trimming pared 6 bases from V and 0 bases from J, leaving 8 bases between. CDR3 bases: TGTGCCAGCAGGGACGGAATGAACACTGAAGCTTTCTTT. Encoded protein: CASRDGMNTEAFF.

This clonotype has more than one count but fewer than ten. The chain uses TRBV7-9 and TRBJ1-1; D might be TRBD1 (5 bases). CDR3 length: 13 residues. With 2 bases removed from V and 11 bases from J, the gap between germline ends came to 15 bases. CDR1 and CDR2 from the germline V gene are SEHNR and FQNEAQ (reference sequence). The CDR3 spells CASSLSGAERAFF. CDR3 nucleotide sequence: TGTGCCAGCAGCTTATCCGGGGCAGAGAGGGCTTTCTTT.

On this clonotype: A read error is possible here, since a much larger clone lies one base away. Lacking the conserved final phenylalanine or tryptophan, this CDR3 likely reflects a read error. The rearrangement joins TRBV12-3 or TRBV12-4 to TRBJ1-2, with a tentative D call TRBD1 (5 bases). This CDR3 is built from 14 residues. V was shortened by 7 bases and J by 0 bases, with 12 bases between the two germline ends. In DNA, the CDR3 is TGTGCCAGCACCCCGGGGGGGGCTAACTATGGCTACACCTAC. It yields the protein CASTPGGANYGYTY.

This clonotype came up a few times. The V gene is TRBV27, the J gene TRBJ1-5; D gene uncertain. Germline-derived CDR1 and CDR2 are MNHEY and SMNVEV (reference sequence). Trimming pared 5 bases from V and 6 bases from J, leaving 11 bases between. The CDR3 covers 13 residues. CDR3 region: CASSPDSGQPQHF. CDR3 in DNA: TGTGCCAGCAGTCCTGATAGCGGTCAGCCCCAGCATTTT.

Sample share makes this clonotype medium-sized. The V gene is TRBV7-8, the J gene TRBJ2-7; D is unresolved. The germline CDR1 and CDR2 sequences are SGHVS and FQNEAQ. V was clipped by 2 bases and J by 5 bases, with 19 bases between them. This CDR3 contains 16 residues. The CDR3 loop is CASSLLGSMNVHEQYF. CDR3 bases: TGTGCCAGCAGCTTACTCGGGTCGATGAACGTCCACGAGCAGTACTTC.

By share of the sample, this clonotype is medium-sized. The V call is TRBV10-3, the J call TRBJ2-5; D is unclear. Trimming stripped 1 base from V and 1 base from J, with 19 bases between. This CDR3 contains 18 residues. Germline assignment: CDR1 ENHRY and CDR2 SYGVKD. CDR3 region: CAISEFSGLARSQETQYF. DNA of the CDR3: TGTGCCATCAGTGAGTTCTCGGGCCTGGCGCGGTCCCAAGAGACCCAGTACTTC.